The clone carrying this T cell receptor (beta chain) was recorded a few times. Its antigen is unidentified. This entry belongs to a study of beta chain features in type 1 diabetes. Every bit of the isolated RNA underwent reverse transcription, so sequencing read expressed TCRB transcripts. TCRdb keeps only in-frame clones here, not all; method: immunoSEQ multiplex PCR. The data contain 600,000 or so clones, 11% to 15% of them seen just once; the ten biggest clones take up 0.035% to 0.045%. Isolation of CD4+ naive, central memory, regulatory and stem cell-like memory cells was achieved by sorting via CD45RO/CCR7/CD25/CD127/CD95/CD27. General study results and limits: The study found moderately but significantly shorter TCRB CDR3s in all four CD4+ subsets of Type 1 diabetes patients. When VDJ junctions were examined, type 1 diabetes patients showed fewer insertions and more deletions.

The CDR3 loop spans 13 amino acids. V dropped 3 bases and J dropped 9 bases, with 13 bases sitting between them. CDR1 and CDR2 from the germline V gene are SGHRS and YFSETQ. V is TRBV5-1 and J is TRBJ2-1; D possibly corresponds to TRBD1 (6 bases). The sequence derives from a man between 18 and 35 years old with type 1 diabetes. Sequenced material: naive CD4+ T cells from blood. The CDR3 here is CASSSGQRGEQFF. The CDR3 DNA follows: TGCGCCAGCAGCTCTGGACAGCGCGGTGAGCAGTTCTTC.